These 21 T cell receptor beta chains were all obtained from the same sample, sequenced in a study of cytomegalovirus exposure and HLA in healthy donors. This PCR relied on a set of 60 Vbeta primers and 13 Jbeta primers. Method: immunoSEQ multiplex PCR; TCRdb's copy keeps in-frame clones and lacks some. The sample includes 200,000 or so clones, roughly three quarters of them seen just once. Sequences were obtained from PBMCs. Receptors originate from a middle-aged man in good health and CMV-seronegative.

This sequence joins TRBV4-1 and TRBJ2-2, with TRBD2 matching 7 bases. The CDR3 runs to 12 residues. V was pared by 6 bases and J by 6 bases, with 1 base of the junction left unmatched. The germline gives CDR1 MGHRA, CDR2 YSYEKL. CDR3 DNA: TGCGCCAGCAGTGGGAGGGCCGGGGAGCTGTTTTTT. Encoded protein: CASSGRAGELFF.

The chain links TRBV28 to TRBJ2-7; 11 nucleotides align to TRBD2. V dropped 11 bases and J dropped 2; count of bases not matched to a gene: 11. The germline V gene has CDR1 MDHEN and CDR2 SYDVKM. The CDR3 loop spans 15 amino acids. CDR3 nucleotides: TGTGCCCATAAGGAAGGACTAGCGGGTCCCTACGAGCAGTACTTC. Translated: CAHKEGLAGPYEQYF.

V usage is TRBV9 and J usage is TRBJ2-3, with 13 bases fitting TRBD2. Per germline, CDR1 SGDLS and CDR2 YYNGEE. The V and J ends lost 9 bases and 0 bases, in that order; junction bases with no gene match: 31. The CDR3 is 24 amino acids. The CDR3 is CAIEPHRAGGEVGTSGTSTDTQYF. In nucleotides, the CDR3 is TGTGCCATCGAACCCCATAGAGCCGGAGGGGAGGTGGGGACTAGCGGGACTAGCACAGATACGCAGTATTTT. Filled out from reference TRBV9 and TRBJ2-3, the complete variable domain reads DSGVTQTPKHLITATGQRVTLRCSPRSGDLSVYWYQQSLDQGLQFLIQYYNGEERAKGNILERFSAQQFPDLHSELNLSSLELGDSALYFCAIEPHRAGGEVGTSGTSTDTQYFGPGTRLTVL.

As for this clone: Other nucleotide sequences in the sample specify the same CDR3. The chain carries TRBV28 and TRBJ2-1; 10 nucleotides align to TRBD2. The germline V gene has CDR1 MDHEN and CDR2 SYDVKM. This CDR3 has 14 amino acids. The junction had 1 base not matched to a gene; V was cut back by 6 bases and J by 2 bases. In nucleotides, the CDR3 is TGTGCCAGCAGGCTAGCGGGAGCCTACAATGAGCAGTTCTTC. Translation: CASRLAGAYNEQFF.

This clone was counted a single time. This chain connects TRBV6-5 to TRBJ1-2; the match to TRBD1 covers 7 bases. In germline, CDR1 is MNHEY, CDR2 SVGAGI. This CDR3 is 14 amino acids long. V dropped 7 bases and J dropped 5; count of bases not matched to a gene: 10. The CDR3: CASTRDSGSYGYTF. CDR3 sequence (DNA): TGTGCCAGCACCCGGGACAGCGGTTCTTATGGCTACACCTTC.

In its sample, this clone was seen once. This chain connects TRBV2 to TRBJ2-7; 7 nucleotides match TRBD2. V gave up 6 bases and J gave up 0 bases; unmatched junction bases: 8. Germline V lookup: CDR1 SNHLY, CDR2 FYNNEI. The CDR3 runs 15 residues. The CDR3 loop is CASRRVGRSSYEQYF. The CDR3, as DNA: TGTGCCAGCAGGAGAGTCGGGAGGAGCTCCTACGAGCAGTACTTC. Variable domain in full (rest from reference TRBV2 and TRBJ2-7): EPEVTQTPSHQVTQMGQEVILRCVPISNHLYFYWYRQILGQKVEFLVSFYNNEISEKSEIFDDQFSVERPDGSNFTLKIRSTKLEDSAMYFCASRRVGRSSYEQYFGPGTRLTVT.

This clone was recorded a few times. This chain uses TRBV27 with TRBJ2-7; TRBD1 aligns across 9 bases. Germline V gives CDR1 MNHEY, CDR2 SMNVEV (reference sequence). J was trimmed by 5 bases and V by 6 bases; bases with no gene match: 5. This CDR3 is built from 13 residues. The CDR3 DNA is TGTGCCAGCAGCGTGACAGGGGGAAACGAGCAGTACTTC. Translation: CASSVTGGNEQYF.

CDR3 region: CASSFLWTGSNTEAFF. CDR3 in DNA: TGTGCCAGCAGTTTCCTGTGGACAGGTTCGAACACTGAAGCTTTCTTT. V is TRBV28 and J is TRBJ1-1, with 7 positions matching TRBD1. This CDR3 spans 16 amino acids. V lost 3 bases, J lost 1 base, and 8 bases stayed unmatched. The germline V gene has CDR1 MDHEN and CDR2 SYDVKM.

The chain combines TRBV18 with TRBJ2-7; tentatively, D is TRBD1 (5 bases). The germline CDR1 and CDR2 sequences are KGHSH and LQKENI. The CDR3 has 14 amino acids. Between the trimmed V and J ends, which lost 5 bases and 4 bases, there was a span of 15 bases. Written as DNA, the CDR3 is TGTGCCAGCTCATCCGGCACAGGACCTTACGAGCAGTACTTC. Encoded protein: CASSSGTGPYEQYF.

This chain joins TRBV27 and TRBJ2-2; 12 bases align to TRBD2. There are 18 residues in the CDR3. Germline V lookup: CDR1 MNHEY, CDR2 SMNVEV (reference sequence). Germline trimming cut 6 bases from V and 3 bases from J; bases unmatched to any gene: 11. The CDR3 DNA is TGTGCCAGCAGCGGACACCCCACTAGCGGGAGGCACACCGGGGAGCTGTTTTTT. It encodes CASSGHPTSGRHTGELFF.

The rearrangement joins TRBV5-1 to TRBJ2-2, with D tentatively TRBD1 (5 bases). The ends were cut back, 0 bases at V and 7 bases at J, with 16 bases in the middle. CDR1 and CDR2 from the germline V gene are SGHRS and YFSETQ. This CDR3 contains 16 residues. CDR3 sequence: CASSLGVSMDIGELFF. DNA of the CDR3: TGCGCCAGCAGCTTGGGCGTGAGTATGGACATCGGGGAGCTGTTTTTT. The complete variable domain, with remaining parts taken from reference TRBV5-1 and TRBJ2-2, reads KAGVTQTPRYLIKTRGQQVTLSCSPISGHRSVSWYQQTPGQGLQFLFEYFSETQRNKGNFPGRFSGRQFSNSRSEMNVSTLELGDSALYLCASSLGVSMDIGELFFGEGSRLTVL.

The CDR3 spells CASNEGQADTIYF. The DNA for the CDR3 is TGTGCCAGTAACGAGGGACAGGCGGACACCATATATTTT. The chain links TRBV19 to TRBJ1-3; 8 nucleotides line up with TRBD1. J lost 8 bases, V lost 7 bases, and 7 bases had no gene match. Germline lookup yields CDR1 LNHDA and CDR2 SQIVND (reference sequence). This CDR3 spans 13 amino acids.

J is TRBJ2-1 and V is TRBV2, with a possible D match to TRBD1 (5 bases). This CDR3 spans 15 amino acids. Germline assignment: CDR1 SNHLY and CDR2 FYNNEI. V gave up 4 bases and J gave up 3 bases, with 13 bases separating them. CDR3 DNA sequence: TGTGCCAGCAGTGTCGAGGCAGGGCGCTACAATGAGCAGTTCTTC. It encodes CASSVEAGRYNEQFF.

The chain combines TRBV28 with TRBJ2-3; 10 positions match TRBD2. This CDR3 has 16 residues. V lost 4 bases, J lost 1 base, and 5 bases stayed unmatched. Germline V gene sequence: CDR1 MDHEN, CDR2 SYDVKM. CDR3 sequence reads: CASSSRGTSGTDTQYF. The CDR3 DNA reads TGTGCCAGCAGTTCCCGGGGGACTAGCGGCACAGATACGCAGTATTTT.

The chain carries TRBV6-1 and TRBJ1-3; D remains ambiguous. Germline V gives CDR1 MNHNS, CDR2 SASEGT. The CDR3 is made up of 13 amino acids. Trimming took off 7 bases at V and 9 bases at J, with 16 bases between the two ends. The CDR3 region has the DNA TGTGCCAGCATTCGGTACTCGGTGCGCACCATATATTTT. Its protein is CASIRYSVRTIYF.

In its sample, this clone was seen a few times. The chain carries TRBV18 and TRBJ2-3; the D is unclear. The CDR3 is 14 residues long. Germline values: CDR1 KGHSH, CDR2 LQKENI. V was cut by 0 bases and J by 3 bases, with 7 bases left in between. The CDR3 here is CASSPPSVTDTQYF. CDR3 bases: TGTGCCAGCTCACCACCGAGCGTGACAGATACGCAGTATTTT. Using reference TRBV18 and TRBJ2-3 for the parts outside the CDR3, the full variable domain is NAGVMQNPRHLVRRRGQEARLRCSPMKGHSHVYWYRQLPEEGLKFMVYLQKENIIDESGMPKERFSAEFPKEGPSILRIQQVVRGDSAAYFCASSPPSVTDTQYFGPGTRLTVL.

The rearrangement links TRBV10-1 to TRBJ2-2, with a tentative D call TRBD2 (5 bases). V was pared by 6 bases and J by 3 bases, with 8 bases between. This CDR3 is built from 13 residues. The germline V gene has CDR1 WNHNN and CDR2 SYGVQD (reference sequence). The CDR3 DNA sequence: TGCGCCAGCAGACTAGGTGACACCGGGGAGCTGTTTTTT. It yields the protein CASRLGDTGELFF.

About this clone: The junction and the germline gene differ at one end; a read error may be behind it. V usage is TRBV7-7 and J usage is TRBJ2-2; 8 positions agree with TRBD2. This CDR3 has 14 residues. Germline loops: CDR1 SSHAT, CDR2 FNYEAQ (reference sequence). The CDR3 reads CASSLGTSTGELFF. DNA for the CDR3: TGTGCTAGCAGCTTAGGGACTAGCACCGGGGAGCTGTTTTTT.

CDR3 region: CASGLVQVGQMGYSNQPQHF. In nucleotides, the CDR3 is TGTGCTAGTGGTTTGGTCCAGGTGGGACAGATGGGGTATAGCAATCAGCCCCAGCATTTT. The J gene is TRBJ1-5, the V gene TRBV12-5, with 7 bases identical to TRBD1. V lost 0 bases, J lost 0 bases, and 14 bases stayed unmatched. Germline lookup yields CDR1 LGHNT and CDR2 FRNRAP. The CDR3 runs 20 residues.

In this sample, this clone turned up a few times. The rearrangement uses TRBV6-5 and TRBJ1-1; 8 bases agree with TRBD1. J lost 8 bases, V lost 6 bases, and 14 bases had no gene match. Germline CDR1 and CDR2: MNHEY and SVGAGI. The CDR3 is 15 amino acids. The CDR3 spells CASRRPGGSFDEAFF. CDR3 in DNA: TGTGCCAGCAGGCGGCCAGGGGGCTCCTTTGACGAAGCTTTCTTT.

This chain links TRBV15 with TRBJ1-2, with a tentative D call TRBD1 (6 bases). Trimming took 0 bases from V and 8 from J, leaving 16 bases between them. Per the germline V gene, CDR1 is LNHNV and CDR2 is YYDKDF (reference sequence). This CDR3 is 15 amino acids long. In nucleotides, the CDR3 is TGTGCCACCAGCAGAGATCGGCAGGGAGGGGGAGGCTACACCTTC. Its translation is CATSRDRQGGGGYTF.